Presented here are 3 T cell receptor beta chains from one specimen sequenced in a study of blood T cell repertoires in COVID-19. Method: immunoSEQ multiplex PCR; TCRdb's copy keeps in-frame clones and lacks some. The sample consists of about 21,000 clones, more than 80% of them appearing once. The sample was peripheral blood. Receptor source: a human donor in a cohort sampled during active COVID-19.

This clone has only one observation. V and J are TRBV28 and TRBJ2-3, with D perhaps TRBD1 (6 bases). Germline V gives CDR1 MDHEN, CDR2 SYDVKM. The CDR3 covers 16 residues. Trimming cost V 6 bases and J 1 base, with 17 bases left between them. CDR3: CASSLLGAGGTDTQYF. CDR3 nucleotide sequence: TGTGCCAGCAGCCTACTTGGGGCAGGGGGCACAGATACGCAGTATTTT.

The chain combines TRBV7-8 with TRBJ2-7; 10 bases line up with TRBD1. CDR1 and CDR2 (germline): SGHVS, FQNEAQ. The CDR3 has 12 residues. V dropped 11 bases and J dropped 7; count of bases not matched to a gene: 8. The CDR3 DNA reads TGTGCCGGCGCCGGACAGGGGGAAGAGCAGTACTTC. Translation: CAGAGQGEEQYF. Supplemented by reference TRBV7-8 and TRBJ2-7, the full variable domain reads GAGVSQSPRYKVAKRGQDVALRCDPISGHVSLFWYQQALGQGPEFLTYFQNEAQLDKSGLPSDRFFAERPEGSVSTLKIQRTQQEDSAVYLCAGAGQGEEQYFGPGTRLTVT.

J is TRBJ2-1 and V is TRBV11-2, with 9 bases matching TRBD2. V trimming: 7 bases; J trimming: 10 bases; junction bases outside the gene matches: 14. This CDR3 contains 15 residues. Per germline, CDR1 SGHAT and CDR2 FQNNGV. CDR3 sequence: CASTLPEREAREQFF. The CDR3, as DNA: TGTGCCAGCACCCTACCAGAGCGGGAGGCCCGGGAGCAGTTCTTC. Complete variable domain (other parts from reference TRBV11-2 and TRBJ2-1): EAGVAQSPRYKIIEKRQSVAFWCNPISGHATLYWYQQILGQGPKLLIQFQNNGVVDDSQLPKDRFSAERLKGVDSTLKIQPAKLEDSAVYLCASTLPEREAREQFFGPGTRLTVL.